This TCR beta chain derives from a study of blood T cell repertoires in COVID-19. Study-wide background: Samples of COVID-19 (acute and convalescent) were obtained from the United States, Italy and Spain. The analysed material was cDNA or gDNA that came from T cells, B-cell-depleted T cells, or PBMCs.

The repertoire was sequenced with immunoSEQ multiplex PCR; TCRdb's copy has only in-frame clones and lacks some. The sample lists roughly 280,000 clones; approximately 81% were seen once. Trimming removed 3 bases at V and 1 base at J, with 9 bases between. CDR3 length equals 14 residues. Germline V gene lookup returns CDR1 ENHRY and CDR2 SYGVKD. What was sequenced was peripheral blood. The chain joins TRBV10-3 to TRBJ1-1; D gene unclear. The sequence was obtained from a man aged 60 to 75 with acute or convalescent COVID-19. CDR3 sequence: CAISDRSGNTEAFF. As DNA, the CDR3 is TGTGCCATCAGTGATCGGAGCGGGAACACTGAAGCTTTCTTT.